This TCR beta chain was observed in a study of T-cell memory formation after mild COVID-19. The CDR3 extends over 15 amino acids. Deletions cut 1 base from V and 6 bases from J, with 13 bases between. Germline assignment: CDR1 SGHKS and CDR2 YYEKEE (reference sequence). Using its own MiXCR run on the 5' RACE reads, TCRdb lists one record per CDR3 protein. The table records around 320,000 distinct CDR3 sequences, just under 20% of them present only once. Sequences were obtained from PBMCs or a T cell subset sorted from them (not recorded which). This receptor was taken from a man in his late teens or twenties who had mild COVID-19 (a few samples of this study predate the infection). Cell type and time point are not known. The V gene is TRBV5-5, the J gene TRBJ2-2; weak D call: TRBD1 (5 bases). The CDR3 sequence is CASSLKSGSPGELFF. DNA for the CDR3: TGTGCCAGCAGCTTGAAGTCAGGGTCTCCCGGGGAGCTGTTTTTT.